The 26 T cell receptor beta chains below come from one sample, sequenced in a study of CD8 T cells in Susac syndrome. When the RNA was reverse transcribed, random hexamers were used with an input of 0.5 to 1 ug. One entry per CDR3 protein, called by TCRdb with MiXCR from the immunoSEQ multiplex PCR reads. The data contain about 210,000 distinct CDR3 sequences, 94% of them seen just once; the ten biggest clones take up about 0.14%. The specimen was CD4+ T cells from PBMCs. The receptors derive from a human donor with Susac syndrome.

The chain recombines TRBV9 with TRBJ2-1, with TRBD2 matching 9 bases. The CDR3 has 15 amino acids. In germline, CDR1 is SGDLS, CDR2 YYNGEE. The ends lost 2 bases at V and 10 bases at J; junction bases unmatched: 10. The CDR3 nucleotides are TGTGCCAGCAGCGTGAGGCGGGGGGGCCGTGGCGAGCAGTTCTTC. Translated: CASSVRRGGRGEQFF.

The chain recombines TRBV30 with TRBJ2-1; 7 bases agree with TRBD1. The germline CDR1 and CDR2 sequences are GTSNPN and SVGIG (reference sequence). After removal of 2 bases from V and 9 bases from J, the junction contained 10 bases not matched to a gene. CDR3 length: 14 residues. CDR3 nucleotide sequence: TGTGCCTGGAGTATTAAGGGGGCTCGAGTTGAGCAGTTCTTC. Protein product: CAWSIKGARVEQFF.

V and J are TRBV5-1 and TRBJ2-3, with 9 bases that match TRBD1. V was clipped by 2 bases and J by 3 bases; unmatched bases: 10. Germline V gives CDR1 SGHRS, CDR2 YFSETQ. The CDR3 totals 17 residues. The CDR3 sequence: CASSFTWDRVVTDTQYF. DNA of the CDR3: TGCGCCAGCAGCTTCACCTGGGACAGGGTGGTGACAGATACGCAGTATTTT.

V gene TRBV5-1 combines with J gene TRBJ2-1, with D unresolved. Trimming shortened V by 0 bases and J by 1 base, and 8 bases separated the two germline ends. Germline CDR1 reads SGHRS; CDR2 reads YFSETQ. The CDR3 is 15 residues long. CDR3 in amino acids: CASSLDAGSYNEQFF. The CDR3 coding sequence is TGCGCCAGCAGCTTGGACGCTGGTTCCTACAATGAGCAGTTCTTC.

The CDR3 reads CASTGTGVGEKLFF. CDR3 DNA: TGTGCCAGCACCGGGACAGGGGTCGGTGAAAAACTGTTTTTT. This sequence joins TRBV9 and TRBJ1-4; 10 bases line up with TRBD1. The CDR3 loop spans 14 amino acids. Losses at the gene ends were 6 bases for V and 7 bases for J; bases not matched to a gene: 6. Germline assignment: CDR1 SGDLS and CDR2 YYNGEE.

CDR3 sequence: CASTKAVTDTQYF. In DNA form, the CDR3 reads TGTGCCAGCACCAAAGCGGTCACAGATACGCAGTATTTT. This chain connects TRBV6-6 to TRBJ2-3, with a tentative D call TRBD2 (5 bases). Trimming left V 7 bases short and J 2 bases short, with 10 bases between. Germline loops: CDR1 MNHNY, CDR2 SVGAGI (reference sequence). The CDR3 spans 13 residues.

This sequence joins TRBV19 and TRBJ2-1; TRBD2 is a possible D gene (6 bases). V was cut by 3 bases and J by 7 bases, with 22 bases left in between. This CDR3 has 17 amino acids. Per germline, CDR1 LNHDA and CDR2 SQIVND (reference sequence). CDR3 amino acids: CASSMQPWAGSGNEQFF. Written as DNA, the CDR3 is TGTGCCAGTAGTATGCAACCATGGGCGGGGAGTGGAAATGAGCAGTTCTTC. Supplemented by reference TRBV19 and TRBJ2-1, the full variable domain reads DGGITQSPKYLFRKEGQNVTLSCEQNLNHDAMYWYRQDPGQGLRLIYYSQIVNDFQKGDIAEGYSVSREKKESFPLTVTSAQKNPTAFYLCASSMQPWAGSGNEQFFGPGTRLTVL.

The DNA for the CDR3 is TGCAGCGTTGCAGGGGAACTTGAAAAACTGTTTTTT. It codes for CSVAGELEKLFF. The V gene is TRBV29-1, the J gene TRBJ1-4; TRBD1 might be the D (6 bases). V was cut by 4 bases and J by 7 bases, with 10 bases left in between. From germline, CDR1 is SQVTM and CDR2 ANQGSEA. This CDR3 is 12 amino acids long. The full variable domain, with the rest looked up from reference TRBV29-1 and TRBJ1-4, is SAVISQKPSRDICQRGTSLTIQCQVDSQVTMMFWYRQQPGQSLTLIATANQGSEATYESGFVIDKFPISRPNLTFSTLTVSNMSPEDSSIYLCSVAGELEKLFFGSGTQLSVL.

V is TRBV7-9 and J is TRBJ2-7; the match to TRBD1 covers 8 bases. The ends lost 4 bases at V and 1 base at J; junction bases unmatched: 9. This CDR3 spans 16 amino acids. The germline V gene encodes CDR1 SEHNR and CDR2 FQNEAQ (reference sequence). The CDR3, as DNA: TGTGCCAGCAGCTCGCCCAGGGGGCGCGGGTCCTACGAGCAGTACTTC. Amino acid sequence: CASSSPRGRGSYEQYF.

CDR3 region: CASSQDPDTPWGYTF. The CDR3 region has the DNA TGCGCCAGCAGCCAAGATCCGGACACCCCGTGGGGCTACACCTTC. The chain is built from TRBV4-3 and TRBJ1-2; weak D call: TRBD1 (5 bases). Germline V lookup: CDR1 LGHNA, CDR2 YSLEER. CDR3 length equals 15 residues. Between the trimmed V and J ends, which lost 0 bases and 8 bases, there was a span of 16 bases.

The rearrangement links TRBV20-1 to TRBJ2-3, with no clear D. The CDR3 sequence is 10 residues long. Trimming took off 6 bases at V and 5 bases at J, with 6 bases between the two ends. CDR1 is DFQATT and CDR2 is SNEGSKA in the germline V gene (reference sequence). The CDR3 DNA reads as TGCAGTGCCGACGGAGATACGCAGTATTTT. This gives the protein CSADGDTQYF.

This clonotype appeared once. The genes are TRBV2 and TRBJ2-5; 8 positions match TRBD2. Germline CDR1 and CDR2: SNHLY and FYNNEI. The CDR3 spans 15 residues. After removal of 5 bases from V and 4 bases from J, the junction contained 9 bases not matched to a gene. The CDR3, as DNA: TGTGCCAGCAGTATCGGCGGGGGGCCAATAGAGACCCAGTACTTC. Its translation is CASSIGGGPIETQYF.

The J gene is TRBJ1-4, the V gene TRBV20-1; 10 nucleotides align to TRBD1. V shed 6 bases, J shed 7 bases, and the junction held 5 bases outside the gene matches. This CDR3 comprises 13 residues. The germline V gene encodes CDR1 DFQATT and CDR2 SNEGSKA (reference sequence). The CDR3 reads CSASGQGIEKLFF. DNA of the CDR3: TGCAGTGCCTCGGGACAGGGGATTGAAAAACTGTTTTTT.

The rearrangement joins TRBV24-1 to TRBJ1-2; TRBD1 might be the D (5 bases). CDR3 length: 14 residues. CDR1 KGHDR and CDR2 SFDVKD come from the germline V gene. Deletions cut 5 bases from V and 0 bases from J, with 9 bases between. This CDR3 is CATSASGANYGYTF. For the CDR3, the DNA is TGTGCCACCAGTGCGTCGGGGGCTAACTATGGCTACACCTTC.

The genes are TRBV7-8 and TRBJ1-6; no definite D call. Trimming pared 5 bases from V and 8 bases from J, leaving 10 bases between. CDR3 size: 13 residues. The germline V gene has CDR1 SGHVS and CDR2 FQNEAQ. CDR3 sequence: CASSLRMDSPLHF. In DNA form, the CDR3 reads TGTGCCAGCAGCCTCCGGATGGATTCACCCCTCCACTTT.

The V call is TRBV5-4, the J call TRBJ2-7; the D is unclear. CDR1 SGHNT and CDR2 YYREEE come from the germline V gene (reference sequence). Trimming took off 0 bases at V and 6 bases at J, with 13 bases between the two ends. The CDR3 loop spans 14 amino acids. The CDR3 loop is CASSLDQSSGEQYF. CDR3 sequence (DNA): TGTGCCAGCAGCTTGGACCAGTCGTCCGGCGAGCAGTACTTC. The full variable domain, its missing parts supplied by reference TRBV5-4 and TRBJ2-7, is ETGVTQSPTHLIKTRGQQVTLRCSSQSGHNTVSWYQQALGQGPQFIFQYYREEENGRGNFPPRFSGLQFPNYSSELNVNALELDDSALYLCASSLDQSSGEQYFGPGTRLTVT.

The V gene is TRBV5-1, the J gene TRBJ1-1; the D gene is possibly TRBD1 (6 bases). V lost 1 base to trimming and J lost 1 base, with 14 bases between them. The CDR3 is 16 amino acids. The germline V gene has CDR1 SGHRS and CDR2 YFSETQ. The CDR3 DNA follows: TGCGCCAGCAGCTTGAATTTCGGGGGGCCGAACACTGAAGCTTTCTTT. Protein product: CASSLNFGGPNTEAFF.

The chain uses TRBV29-1 and TRBJ2-1; D remains ambiguous. V dropped 5 bases and J dropped 5 bases, with 7 bases sitting between them. The CDR3 length is 11 residues. CDR1 and CDR2 (germline): SQVTM, ANQGSEA. The CDR3, as DNA: TGCAGCGTTCGGACCCACAATGAGCAGTTCTTC. Amino acid sequence: CSVRTHNEQFF.

In nucleotides, the CDR3 is TGCAGCGTTGGTGAATATTCCGGGGCTGGCTACACCTTC. Its protein is CSVGEYSGAGYTF. The chain recombines TRBV29-1 with TRBJ1-2; TRBD1 might be the D (5 bases). There are 13 residues in the CDR3. With 4 bases removed from V and 7 bases from J, the gap between germline ends came to 16 bases. Germline values: CDR1 SQVTM, CDR2 ANQGSEA.

This chain uses TRBV20-1 with TRBJ1-5, with D maybe TRBD1 (6 bases). The CDR3 has 14 residues. CDR1 is DFQATT and CDR2 is SNEGSKA in the germline V gene (reference sequence). The V end lost 4 bases, the J end lost 5 bases, and 15 bases lay between the germline ends. The CDR3 DNA follows: TGCAGTGCTACTCCGGGACAAGGGGATCAGCCCCAGCATTTT. Encoded protein: CSATPGQGDQPQHF.

The chain is built from TRBV20-1 and TRBJ2-5; D unclear. In germline, CDR1 is DFQATT, CDR2 SNEGSKA (reference sequence). With 3 bases removed from V and 2 bases from J, the gap between germline ends came to 13 bases. The CDR3 consists of 14 residues. The CDR3 is CSASPAAIQETQYF. CDR3 bases: TGCAGTGCTAGCCCCGCAGCGATACAAGAGACCCAGTACTTC.

The V and J genes are TRBV20-1 and TRBJ2-2; the D gene is possibly TRBD1 (5 bases). Deletions cut 1 base from V and 5 bases from J, with 8 bases between. CDR1 is DFQATT and CDR2 is SNEGSKA in the germline V gene (reference sequence). This CDR3 region has 13 residues. The DNA for the CDR3 is TGCAGTGCTAGAGTCAGGGTTACCGGGGAGCTGTTTTTT. It is translated as CSARVRVTGELFF.

The V and J genes are TRBV24-1 and TRBJ2-3; perhaps D is TRBD1 or TRBD2 (5 bases each). Germline assignment: CDR1 KGHDR and CDR2 SFDVKD. Trimming removed 8 bases from V and 0 bases from J, with 14 bases in between. The CDR3 contains 15 residues. CDR3 coding DNA: TGTGCCACCAAAAGGGACGGAACTAGCACAGATACGCAGTATTTT. Its translation: CATKRDGTSTDTQYF.

This chain joins TRBV19 and TRBJ2-1; 16 bases match TRBD2. This CDR3 region has 18 residues. Germline V CDR1 and CDR2: LNHDA, SQIVND (reference sequence). V shed 5 bases and J 6 bases; nucleotides not matched to a gene: 10. The CDR3 sequence is CASSAGTSGGAGFNEQFF. The DNA of the CDR3 is TGTGCCAGTAGTGCCGGGACTAGCGGGGGGGCCGGTTTCAATGAGCAGTTCTTC.

The chain uses TRBV20-1 and TRBJ2-2, with D perhaps TRBD1 or TRBD2 (6 bases each). The CDR3 has 14 residues. Germline V lookup: CDR1 DFQATT, CDR2 SNEGSKA (reference sequence). The germline V and J ends were trimmed by 3 bases and 5 bases, with 13 bases remaining between them. The CDR3 DNA follows: TGCAGTGCTAGTAGGGGGGCGCGGACCGGGGAGCTGTTTTTT. The encoded protein is CSASRGARTGELFF.

V usage is TRBV28 and J usage is TRBJ2-7; D not resolved. The germline V and J ends were trimmed by 8 bases and 1 base, with 3 bases remaining between them. Germline values: CDR1 MDHEN, CDR2 SYDVKM. The CDR3 consists of 10 residues. The chain's CDR3 is CASGSYEQYF. DNA for the CDR3: TGTGCCAGCGGGTCCTACGAGCAGTACTTC.